The rows below give T cell receptor beta chains drawn from one sample of a study of early T cells in non-severe SARS-CoV-2 infection. TCRdb re-analysed the 5' RACE reads in MiXCR, keeping a single row per CDR3 protein. The sample comprises about 27,000 distinct CDR3 sequences, more than 4.5% of which are singletons, and approximately 0.9% rests with the top ten. The sequenced sample consisted of whole blood. These receptors were collected from an adult who was a healthcare worker with PCR-confirmed SARS-CoV-2 infection or an uninfected control (not recorded which). Both conserved end residues are part of each CDR3. The D gene is left open where the match is weak. Where a row states a size, it is once, few, many or the class of an expanded clone; other rows omit it.

TRBD1 many TRBJ1-1 TRBV4-2 TGTGCCAGCAGCCAAAATACAGGGGGTAACACTGAAGCTTTCTTT CASSQNTGGNTEAFF
. many TRBJ2-7 TRBV12-3/TRBV12-4 TGTGCCAGCAGTTTCTATCAAACCTACGAGCAGTACTTC CASSFYQTYEQYF
TRBD1 . TRBJ2-7 TRBV28 TGTGCCAGCAGCGGGACAGGGACGACCTACGAGCAGTACTTC CASSGTGTTYEQYF
. . TRBJ2-1 TRBV9 TGTGCCAGCAGCGTAAACGACAATGAGCAGTTCTTC CASSVNDNEQFF
TRBD1 many TRBJ1-2 TRBV7-9 TGTGCCAGCAGCCCAAAAGGACAGGGGGCGACCTATGGCTACACCTTC CASSPKGQGATYGYTF
TRBD1 many TRBJ2-2 TRBV5-1 TGCGCCAGCAGCGGACAGGGGCCCCAGGGCACCGGGGAGCTGTTTTTT CASSGQGPQGTGELFF
TRBD2 few TRBJ2-5 TRBV15 TGTGCCACCACCCAGGGGGGACTAGCGGATCAAGAGACCCAGTACTTC CATTQGGLADQETQYF
. few TRBJ2-7 TRBV27 TGTGCCAGCAGTTTAGGTCCCAGCAATGGGGCCTACGAGCAGTACTTC CASSLGPSNGAYEQYF
TRBD1 medium-sized TRBJ1-1 TRBV5-1 TGCGCCAGCAGCAGACAGGGCCCGAACACTGAAGCTTTCTTT CASSRQGPNTEAFF
. few TRBJ2-1 TRBV6-6 TGTGCCAGCACTCACCGGGGGGCCGGGAATGAGCAGTTCTTC CASTHRGAGNEQFF
. medium-sized TRBJ1-6 TRBV13 TGTGCCAGCAGCTCGGACGGGGATTCACCCCTCCACTTT CASSSDGDSPLHF
TRBD1 . TRBJ2-2 TRBV5-1 TGCGCCAGCAGCTTTTTACAGGGGGTAGATTACACCGGGGAGCTGTTTTTT CASSFLQGVDYTGELFF
. few TRBJ1-2 TRBV7-2 TGTGCCAGCAGCTTGGGACCTGCAAACTATGGCTACACCTTC CASSLGPANYGYTF
. few TRBJ2-1 TRBV6-6 TGTGCCAGCAGTCACCGGGTCCTGTACAATGAGCAGTTCTTC CASSHRVLYNEQFF
TRBD2 many TRBJ2-1 TRBV28 TGTGCCAGCAGCGTACTAGCGGGAGGACCTCCTTACAATGAGCAGTTCTTC CASSVLAGGPPYNEQFF
. many TRBJ2-5 TRBV27 TGTGCCAGCAGTCCTCCTCCCGGGGTCGACCAGTACTTC CASSPPPGVDQYF
. . TRBJ2-1 TRBV5-1 TGCGCCAGCAGCCCTCAGTACAATGAGCAGTTCTTC CASSPQYNEQFF
TRBD2 many TRBJ2-3 TRBV11-3 TGTGCCAGCAGCTTAGCCGGGAGGGGAGGAGATACGCAGTATTTT CASSLAGRGGDTQYF
. many TRBJ2-6 TRBV7-6 TGTGCCAGCAGCTTAGTTGAGGATGGGACTGGGGCCAACGTCCTGACTTTC CASSLVEDGTGANVLTF
. many TRBJ2-3 TRBV6-2/TRBV6-3 TGTGCCAGCAGTTCCACAGATACGCAGTATTTT CASSSTDTQYF
TRBD1 many TRBJ1-1 TRBV12-3/TRBV12-4 TGTGCCAGCACCCCCCGTAGACAGGGGGGCGTCGTGGGGACTGAAGCTTTCTTT CASTPRRQGGVVGTEAFF
. . TRBJ1-3 TRBV20-1 TGCAGTGCTAGAGAGGGCAGCGAAGGAAACACCATATATTTT CSAREGSEGNTIYF
. . TRBJ2-1 TRBV20-1 TGCAGTGCTCACACCGCGGGGCGCGAGCAGTTCTTC CSAHTAGREQFF
TRBD2 few TRBJ2-1 TRBV7-2 TGTGCCAGCAGCTATGGGACTAGCGGGAGAGGATCCTACAATGAGCAGTTCTTC CASSYGTSGRGSYNEQFF
. many TRBJ1-1 TRBV7-9 TGTGCCAGCAGCTTGGAGGGCCTGAGGGGTGAAGCTTTCTTT CASSLEGLRGEAFF
. . TRBJ2-7 TRBV27 TGTGCCAGCAGTTTCGGGGACGAGCAGTACTTC CASSFGDEQYF
. many TRBJ1-1 TRBV29-1 TGCAGCGTGGGACGGAACACTGAAGCTTTCTTT CSVGRNTEAFF
TRBD1 many TRBJ1-2 TRBV12-5 TGTGCTAGTGGTTTGTGGGGGGACAGGGGCCCCTATGGCTACACCTTC CASGLWGDRGPYGYTF
. few TRBJ1-5 TRBV10-2 TGCGCCAGCAGTGAGGGACGCAACACGGGACAGCCCCAGCATTTT CASSEGRNTGQPQHF
. few TRBJ1-5 TRBV6-2/TRBV6-3 TGTGCCAGCCACGGACCGAATCAGCCCCAGCATTTT CASHGPNQPQHF
. many TRBJ1-1 TRBV6-4 TGTGCCAGCTCCCAACAGGCGAACACTGAAGCTTTCTTT CASSQQANTEAFF
. many TRBJ2-5 TRBV29-1 TGCAGCGCCCACAGGTCCGGGGAGACCCAGTACTTC CSAHRSGETQYF
. few TRBJ1-6 TRBV5-4 TGTGCCAGCAGCTTGGTGTCGGGGAATGTTAATTCACCCCTCCACTTT CASSLVSGNVNSPLHF
TRBD2 many TRBJ2-7 TRBV4-1 TGCGCCAGCAGCCGGATGACTAGCGGGAGGGCCTACGAGCAGTACTTC CASSRMTSGRAYEQYF
. few TRBJ2-3 TRBV4-3 TGCGCCAGCAGCCAAGATTGGGGGGCAGATACGCAGTATTTT CASSQDWGADTQYF
. many TRBJ2-5 TRBV20-1 TGCAGTGCTAGGAGGAGCCAAGAGACCCAGTACTTC CSARRSQETQYF
. many TRBJ1-1 TRBV4-2 TGTGCCAGCAGCCAAGAACACAACACTGAAGCTTTCTTT CASSQEHNTEAFF